One sample yielded the 26 T cell receptor beta chains listed below, sequenced in a study of response to subunit inactivated influenza vaccine. TCRdb processed the RT-PCR reads anew with MiXCR; each CDR3 protein has one entry. The table includes 600,000 to 850,000 distinct CDR3 sequences, 11% to 15% detected once. The source was PBMCs from blood, collected 14 days before vaccination. These receptors all come from a man aged 50 to 60 who received an inactivated influenza vaccine.

This clonotype has a handful of counts. The rearrangement links TRBV7-2 to TRBJ1-3; weak D call: TRBD1 (6 bases). The germline V gene has CDR1 SGHTA and CDR2 FQGNSA. Trimming stripped 5 bases from V and 0 bases from J, with 14 bases between. The CDR3 is 16 residues long. DNA for the CDR3: TGTGCCAGCAGCGAGGGGCGGGGGCGCTCTGGAAACACCATATATTTT. Residues: CASSEGRGRSGNTIYF.

The V gene is TRBV6-2 or TRBV6-3, the J gene TRBJ2-4, with TRBD1 matching 9 bases. Germline CDR1 MNHEY, CDR2 SVGEGT. V trimming: 6 bases; J trimming: 7 bases; junction bases outside the gene matches: 7. The CDR3 loop spans 14 amino acids. CDR3 nucleotides: TGTGCCAGCAGCCTAACAGGGGGCTGGAACATTCAGTACTTC. Protein: CASSLTGGWNIQYF.

The chain uses TRBV20-1 and TRBJ2-1; 7 bases fit TRBD2. Germline CDR1 DFQATT, CDR2 SNEGSKA (reference sequence). The CDR3 contains 15 residues. J lost 0 bases, V lost 3 bases, and 5 bases had no gene match. The CDR3, as DNA: TGCAGTGCTAGGAATCTAGCGGACTCCTACAATGAGCAGTTCTTC. Its translation is CSARNLADSYNEQFF.

Of note for this clonotype: A much larger clone sits a single nucleotide away, making a read error possible. The rearrangement uses TRBV2 and TRBJ2-6; 8 bases map to TRBD1. J was trimmed by 2 bases and V by 6 bases; bases with no gene match: 3. The germline V gene has CDR1 SNHLY and CDR2 FYNNEI. This CDR3 region has 15 residues. CDR3 sequence (DNA): TGTGCCAGCAGCCGACAGGGGACTGGGGCCAACGTCCTGACTTTC. Its protein is CASSRQGTGANVLTF.

In DNA, the CDR3 is TGCGCCACCCTAGGGGGACCCAACGAGCAGTACTTC. This translates into CATLGGPNEQYF. V is TRBV10-2 and J is TRBJ2-7; tentatively, D is TRBD1 (6 bases). Germline-derived CDR1 and CDR2 are WSHSY and SAAADI. Trimming pared 10 bases from V and 5 bases from J, leaving 15 bases between. The CDR3 length is 12 residues.

V gene TRBV20-1 combines with J gene TRBJ2-1; 9 bases line up with TRBD2. Germline V gene sequence: CDR1 DFQATT, CDR2 SNEGSKA (reference sequence). The CDR3 sequence is 15 residues long. V was pared by 3 bases and J by 9 bases, with 12 bases of the junction left unmatched. CDR3 region: CSASSTHLAGAEQFF. The DNA of the CDR3 is TGCAGTGCTAGCTCCACTCACTTAGCGGGAGCTGAGCAGTTCTTC.

This clonotype has just a few counts. The CDR3 sequence: CASRKGQHSNQPQHF. CDR3 in DNA: TGTGCCAGCAGAAAAGGACAGCACAGCAATCAGCCCCAGCATTTT. This chain links TRBV6-2 or TRBV6-3 with TRBJ1-5, with TRBD1 as a possible D gene (6 bases). The length of the CDR3 is 15 residues. CDR1 is MNHEY and CDR2 is SVGEGT in the germline V gene. Trimming shortened V by 6 bases and J by 1 base, and 13 bases separated the two germline ends.

This rearrangement joins TRBV20-1 to TRBJ2-3, with D possibly matching TRBD2 (7 bases). The CDR3 spans 12 residues. Germline lookup yields CDR1 DFQATT and CDR2 SNEGSKA (reference sequence). The CDR3 bases are TGCAGCATAAGGGGGGGTCCAGATACGCAGTATTTT. Its protein product is CSIRGGPDTQYF.

The chain is built from TRBV12-3 or TRBV12-4 and TRBJ1-4; D uncertain. The CDR3 runs 15 residues. Trimming took 2 bases from V and 1 from J, leaving 8 bases between them. DNA of the CDR3: TGTGCCAGCAGTTTAAGTGGGGTAACTAATGAAAAACTGTTTTTT. This sequence encodes CASSLSGVTNEKLFF.

V and J are TRBV20-1 and TRBJ2-3; possibly TRBD1 for D (6 bases). Trimming left V 0 bases short and J 0 bases short, with 10 bases between. CDR3 length: 15 amino acids. Germline lookup yields CDR1 DFQATT and CDR2 SNEGSKA (reference sequence). CDR3 loop: CSARDTGSSTDTQYF. In DNA, the CDR3 is TGCAGTGCTAGAGATACAGGGAGTAGCACAGATACGCAGTATTTT.

This clonotype showed up just a few times. The chain recombines TRBV12-3 or TRBV12-4 with TRBJ1-2; D remains unclear. CDR3 length: 13 residues. Trimming pared 1 base from V and 3 bases from J, leaving 6 bases between. The DNA of the CDR3 is TGTGCCAGCAGTTTAGGGGAACACTATGGCTACACCTTC. Translated, it gives CASSLGEHYGYTF.

Many counts were recorded for this clonotype. V gene TRBV6-2 or TRBV6-3 combines with J gene TRBJ2-7; 7 bases line up with TRBD1. The V segment lost 6 bases and the J segment 3 bases; nucleotides outside the gene matches: 8. The CDR3 runs to 14 residues. Germline CDR1 and CDR2: MNHEY and SVGEGT. The CDR3 nucleotides read TGTGCCAGCAGGGGGACAGTCTCCCGCTACGAGCAGTACTTC. It translates to CASRGTVSRYEQYF.

The chain combines TRBV20-1 with TRBJ2-7; TRBD1 aligns across 9 bases. Germline CDR1 DFQATT, CDR2 SNEGSKA (reference sequence). The CDR3 spans 15 residues. V trimming: 1 base; J trimming: 4 bases; junction bases outside the gene matches: 8. The CDR3 protein is CSARALEQGAYEQYF. The DNA for the CDR3 is TGCAGTGCTAGAGCCTTGGAACAGGGGGCTTACGAGCAGTACTTC.

This chain joins TRBV3-1 and TRBJ1-1; D is possibly TRBD1 (5 bases). Germline-derived CDR1 and CDR2 are LGHDT and YNNKEL (reference sequence). The V and J ends lost 2 bases and 4 bases respectively, with 14 bases between them. This CDR3 is 15 amino acids long. CDR3 loop: CASSQQGGWSTEAFF. CDR3 nucleotide sequence: TGTGCCAGCAGCCAACAGGGTGGTTGGTCCACTGAAGCTTTCTTT.

This clonotype turned up a few times. The chain couples TRBV28 to TRBJ1-2; weak D call: TRBD1 (6 bases). V was trimmed by 1 base and J by 7 bases, leaving 13 bases between them. Germline values: CDR1 MDHEN, CDR2 SYDVKM. The CDR3 has 14 residues. CDR3: CASSLFPDSGGYTF. CDR3 bases: TGTGCCAGCAGTTTATTTCCGGACAGCGGTGGCTACACCTTC.

This clonotype was seen repeatedly, ten times or more. The chain combines TRBV20-1 with TRBJ2-1; D gene unclear. Trimming took off 5 bases at V and 8 bases at J, with 10 bases between the two ends. CDR3 size: 11 residues. CDR1 and CDR2 from the germline V gene are DFQATT and SNEGSKA (reference sequence). DNA for the CDR3: TGCAGTGCTTTACCGGCCTATGAGCAGTTCTTC. Encoded protein: CSALPAYEQFF.

The chain carries TRBV11-3 and TRBJ2-1; a possible D gene is TRBD1 (7 bases). Trimming shortened V by 0 bases and J by 4 bases, and 16 bases separated the two germline ends. CDR1 and CDR2 (germline): SGHNT, YENEEA. The CDR3 extends over 17 amino acids. This chain's CDR3 is CASSLDPPGGFYNEQFF. CDR3 nucleotide sequence: TGTGCCAGCAGCTTAGATCCCCCAGGGGGGTTTTACAATGAGCAGTTCTTC.

The V call is TRBV10-3, the J call TRBJ2-5; D is perhaps TRBD2 (6 bases). Germline assignment: CDR1 ENHRY and CDR2 SYGVKD. With 11 bases removed from V and 5 bases from J, the gap between germline ends came to 18 bases. The CDR3 is 13 amino acids. For the CDR3, the DNA is TGTGCCTCCAGGGATGTAGCGGAGGAGACCCAGTACTTC. It yields the protein CASRDVAEETQYF.

This clonotype has ten or more counts. The chain links TRBV20-1 to TRBJ2-2, with 7 bases lining up with TRBD2. Germline V gene sequence: CDR1 DFQATT, CDR2 SNEGSKA (reference sequence). The CDR3 loop spans 15 amino acids. The V gene end was trimmed by 1 base and the J gene end by 5 bases; junction bases not matched to a gene: 7. CDR3 amino acids: CSARVAGVRTGELFF. CDR3 nucleotide sequence: TGCAGTGCTAGAGTCGCGGGAGTAAGGACCGGGGAGCTGTTTTTT.

In its sample, this clonotype was seen many times. CDR3 in amino acids: CASSLELAGITGELFF. The CDR3 DNA reads TGCGCCAGCAGCTTGGAACTAGCGGGTATAACCGGGGAGCTGTTTTTT. The chain carries TRBV5-1 and TRBJ2-2; TRBD2 aligns across 9 bases. V dropped 0 bases and J dropped 5; count of bases not matched to a gene: 5. Germline V CDR1 and CDR2: SGHRS, YFSETQ. The CDR3 length is 16 residues. The whole variable domain, remainder taken from reference TRBV5-1 and TRBJ2-2, is KAGVTQTPRYLIKTRGQQVTLSCSPISGHRSVSWYQQTPGQGLQFLFEYFSETQRNKGNFPGRFSGRQFSNSRSEMNVSTLELGDSALYLCASSLELAGITGELFFGEGSRLTVL.

About this clonotype itself: This clone may be a read error of a much larger clone one base away. This likely comes from a read error, as the CDR3 has no conserved phenylalanine or tryptophan at its end. The genes are TRBV5-1 and TRBJ2-1; 7 nucleotides align to TRBD1. CDR1 SGHRS and CDR2 YFSETQ come from the germline V gene. J was trimmed by 2 bases and V by 3 bases; bases with no gene match: 2. The CDR3 loop spans 14 amino acids. The CDR3 loop reads CASSSTGPYNEQFL. CDR3 nucleotide sequence: TGCGCCAGCAGCTCGACAGGGCCCTACAATGAGCAGTTCCTC.

This rearrangement joins TRBV5-6 to TRBJ2-1; D is perhaps TRBD2 (6 bases). The CDR3 is 15 residues long. Germline CDR1 is SGHDT and CDR2 is YYEEEE. Deletions cut 9 bases from V and 0 bases from J, with 16 bases between. This chain's CDR3 is CATRVGGGSYNEQFF. The CDR3 DNA is TGTGCCACCAGAGTCGGGGGTGGCTCCTACAATGAGCAGTTCTTC.

This clonotype was seen repeatedly, ten times or more. This chain uses TRBV20-1 with TRBJ2-3; TRBD2 matches 14 bases. The CDR3 totals 15 residues. From germline, CDR1 is DFQATT and CDR2 SNEGSKA (reference sequence). The V segment lost 3 bases and the J segment 3 bases; nucleotides outside the gene matches: 2. The DNA of the CDR3 is TGCAGTGCTAGGGGGACTAGCGGGAGTACAGATACGCAGTATTTT. Its protein is CSARGTSGSTDTQYF.

The V gene is TRBV29-1, the J gene TRBJ2-7, with D possibly matching TRBD1 (6 bases). Trimming took off 7 bases at V and 2 bases at J, with 15 bases between the two ends. The CDR3 is 13 amino acids. Looked up from germline, CDR1 is SQVTM and CDR2 is ANQGSEA. CDR3 region: CSATGISTYEQYF. The CDR3 DNA reads as TGCAGCGCAACAGGGATTTCGACCTACGAGCAGTACTTC.

This clonotype was detected many times. V is TRBV11-2 and J is TRBJ2-3; TRBD2 matches at 11 bases. V lost 3 bases to trimming and J lost 0 bases; unmatched junction nucleotides: 8. The CDR3 contains 18 residues. Germline V CDR1 and CDR2: SGHAT, FQNNGV. CDR3: CASSLQTSGTLSTDTQYF. CDR3 DNA: TGTGCCAGCAGCTTGCAGACTAGCGGGACGCTTAGCACAGATACGCAGTATTTT.

V and J are TRBV5-5 and TRBJ2-4; TRBD2 might be the D (6 bases). There are 14 residues in the CDR3. With 2 bases removed from V and 7 bases from J, the gap between germline ends came to 13 bases. Germline lookup yields CDR1 SGHKS and CDR2 YYEKEE (reference sequence). CDR3 residues: CASSFPPGRNIQYF. Here the CDR3 DNA reads TGTGCCAGCAGCTTCCCGCCAGGGAGGAACATTCAGTACTTC.